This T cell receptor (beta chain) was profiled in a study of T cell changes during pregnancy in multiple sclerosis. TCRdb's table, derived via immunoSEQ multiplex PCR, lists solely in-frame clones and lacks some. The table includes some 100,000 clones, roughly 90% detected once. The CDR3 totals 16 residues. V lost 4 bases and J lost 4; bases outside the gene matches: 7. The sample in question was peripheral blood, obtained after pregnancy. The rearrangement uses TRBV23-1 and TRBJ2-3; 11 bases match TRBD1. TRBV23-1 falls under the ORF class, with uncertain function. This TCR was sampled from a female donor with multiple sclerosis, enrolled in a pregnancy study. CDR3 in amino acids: CASSPKDRGRPDTQYF. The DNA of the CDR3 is TGCGCCAGCAGTCCAAAGGACAGGGGGCGGCCAGATACGCAGTATTTT.